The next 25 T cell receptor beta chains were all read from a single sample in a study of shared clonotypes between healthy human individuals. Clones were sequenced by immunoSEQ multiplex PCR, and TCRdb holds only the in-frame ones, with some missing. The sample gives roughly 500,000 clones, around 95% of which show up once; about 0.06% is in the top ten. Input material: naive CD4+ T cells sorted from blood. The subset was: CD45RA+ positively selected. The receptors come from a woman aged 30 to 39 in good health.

The chain's CDR3 is CAPRTENIQYF. The CDR3 DNA follows: TGTGCCCCGAGGACAGAAAACATTCAGTACTTC. The chain carries TRBV27 and TRBJ2-4; possible D gene TRBD1, 6 bases. The CDR3 contains 11 residues. Trimming removed 11 bases at V and 5 bases at J, with 10 bases between. CDR1 and CDR2 from the germline V gene are MNHEY and SMNVEV (reference sequence).

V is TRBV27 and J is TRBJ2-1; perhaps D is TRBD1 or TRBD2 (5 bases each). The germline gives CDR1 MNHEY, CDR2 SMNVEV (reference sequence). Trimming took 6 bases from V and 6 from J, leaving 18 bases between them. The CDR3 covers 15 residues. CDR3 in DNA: TGTGCCAGCAGATTAACATCCCTGAGGGGCAATGAGCAGTTCTTC. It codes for CASRLTSLRGNEQFF.

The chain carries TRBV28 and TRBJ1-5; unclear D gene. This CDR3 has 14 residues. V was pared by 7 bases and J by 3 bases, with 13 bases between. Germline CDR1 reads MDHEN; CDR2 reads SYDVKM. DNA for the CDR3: TGTGCCAGCATCACTTCGACGGTCAATCAGCCCCAGCATTTT. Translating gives CASITSTVNQPQHF.

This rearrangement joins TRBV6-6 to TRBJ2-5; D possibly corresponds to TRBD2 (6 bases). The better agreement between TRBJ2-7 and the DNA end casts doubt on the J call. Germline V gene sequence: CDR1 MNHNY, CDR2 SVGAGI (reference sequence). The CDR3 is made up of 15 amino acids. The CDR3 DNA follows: TGTGCCAGCAGTTACTCGGGAGGATCCACCTACGAGCAGTACTTC. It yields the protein CASSYSGGSTYEQYF.

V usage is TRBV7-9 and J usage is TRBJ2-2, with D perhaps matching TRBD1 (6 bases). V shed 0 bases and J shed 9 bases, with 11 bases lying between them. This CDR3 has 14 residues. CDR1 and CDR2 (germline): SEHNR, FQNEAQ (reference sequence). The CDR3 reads CASSLAGAVRELFF. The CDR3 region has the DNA TGTGCCAGCAGCTTAGCGGGGGCTGTCAGGGAGCTGTTTTTT.

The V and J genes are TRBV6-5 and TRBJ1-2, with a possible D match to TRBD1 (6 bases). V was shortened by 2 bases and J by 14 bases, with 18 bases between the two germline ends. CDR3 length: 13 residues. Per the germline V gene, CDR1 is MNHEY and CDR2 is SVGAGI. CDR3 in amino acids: CASSYQQGRARTF. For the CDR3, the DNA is TGTGCCAGCAGTTACCAACAGGGTCGGGCTAGGACCTTC.

CDR3 DNA: TGTGCCACCTTAGGGGAGGGAGAGACCCAGTACTTC. Encoded protein: CATLGEGETQYF. The rearrangement uses TRBV25-1 and TRBJ2-5, with 7 bases identical to TRBD2. The V gene end was trimmed by 10 bases and the J gene end by 4 bases; junction bases not matched to a gene: 6. CDR1 is MGHDK and CDR2 is SYGVNS in the germline V gene. This CDR3 has 12 amino acids.

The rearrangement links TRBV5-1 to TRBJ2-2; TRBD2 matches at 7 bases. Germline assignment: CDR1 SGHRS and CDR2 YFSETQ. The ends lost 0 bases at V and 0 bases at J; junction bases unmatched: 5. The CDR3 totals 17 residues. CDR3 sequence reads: CASSLAFAGANTGELFF. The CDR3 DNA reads TGCGCCAGCAGCTTGGCCTTTGCGGGAGCGAACACCGGGGAGCTGTTTTTT. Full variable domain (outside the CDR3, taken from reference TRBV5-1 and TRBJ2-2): KAGVTQTPRYLIKTRGQQVTLSCSPISGHRSVSWYQQTPGQGLQFLFEYFSETQRNKGNFPGRFSGRQFSNSRSEMNVSTLELGDSALYLCASSLAFAGANTGELFFGEGSRLTVL.

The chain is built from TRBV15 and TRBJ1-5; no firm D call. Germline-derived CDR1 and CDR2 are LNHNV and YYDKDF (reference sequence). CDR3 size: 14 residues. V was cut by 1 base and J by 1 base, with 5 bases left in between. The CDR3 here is CATSRARSNQPQHF. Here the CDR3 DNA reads TGTGCCACCAGCAGAGCGAGGAGCAATCAGCCCCAGCATTTT.

The CDR3 here is CSVGMTGNTGELFF. The CDR3 DNA reads TGCAGCGTCGGTATGACAGGGAATACCGGGGAGCTGTTTTTT. The J gene is TRBJ2-2, the V gene TRBV29-1; 7 bases align to TRBD1. From germline, CDR1 is SQVTM and CDR2 ANQGSEA. Trimming took 6 bases from V and 5 from J; bases not matched to a gene: 9. This CDR3 spans 14 amino acids.

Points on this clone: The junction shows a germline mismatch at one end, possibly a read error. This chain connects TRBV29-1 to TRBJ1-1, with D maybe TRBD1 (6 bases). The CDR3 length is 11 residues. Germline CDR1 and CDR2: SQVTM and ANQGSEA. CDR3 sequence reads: CSVVSSGARGF. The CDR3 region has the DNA TGCAGCGTTGTATCATCGGGGGCACGCGGCTTT.

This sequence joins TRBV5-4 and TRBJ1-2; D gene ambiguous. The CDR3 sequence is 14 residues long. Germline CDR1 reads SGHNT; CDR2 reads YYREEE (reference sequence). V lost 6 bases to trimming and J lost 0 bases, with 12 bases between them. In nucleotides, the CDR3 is TGTGCCAGCACCCTCGATGGGGCTAACTATGGCTACACCTTC. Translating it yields CASTLDGANYGYTF.

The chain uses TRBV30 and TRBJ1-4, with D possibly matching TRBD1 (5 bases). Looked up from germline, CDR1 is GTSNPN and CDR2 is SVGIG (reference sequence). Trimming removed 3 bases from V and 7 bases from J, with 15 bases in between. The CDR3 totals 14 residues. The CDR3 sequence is CAWSPPGRIEKLFF. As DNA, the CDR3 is TGTGCCTGGAGCCCACCAGGGAGGATTGAAAAACTGTTTTTT.

The DNA for the CDR3 is TGTGCCAGCACCTACCTAGCTGGGGCAAATGAGCAGTTCTTC. Translated, it gives CASTYLAGANEQFF. This chain joins TRBV28 and TRBJ2-1; the D call may be TRBD1 or TRBD2 (5 bases each). This CDR3 region has 14 residues. Per germline, CDR1 MDHEN and CDR2 SYDVKM. The V gene lost 7 bases and the J gene lost 7 bases, with 17 bases spanning the gap. Supplemented by reference TRBV28 and TRBJ2-1, the full variable domain reads DVKVTQSSRYLVKRTGEKVFLECVQDMDHENMFWYRQDPGLGLRLIYFSYDVKMKEKGDIPEGYSVSREKKERFSLILESASTNQTSMYLCASTYLAGANEQFFGPGTRLTVL.

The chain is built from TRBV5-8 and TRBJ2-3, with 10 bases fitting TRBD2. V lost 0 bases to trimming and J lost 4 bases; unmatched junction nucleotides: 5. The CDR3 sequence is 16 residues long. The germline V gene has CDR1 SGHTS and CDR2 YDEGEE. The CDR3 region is CASSLALAGVADTQYF. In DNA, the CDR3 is TGTGCCAGCAGCTTGGCCCTAGCGGGAGTCGCAGATACGCAGTATTTT. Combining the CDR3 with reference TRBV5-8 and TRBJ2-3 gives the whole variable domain EAGVTQSPTHLIKTRGQQATLRCSPISGHTSVYWYQQALGLGLQFLLWYDEGEERNRGNFPPRFSGRQFPNYSSELNVNALELEDSALYLCASSLALAGVADTQYFGPGTRLTVL.

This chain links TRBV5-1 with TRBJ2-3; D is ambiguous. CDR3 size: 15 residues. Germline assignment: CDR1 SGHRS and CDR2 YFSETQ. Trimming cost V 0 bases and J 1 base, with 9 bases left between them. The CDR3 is CASSLESGGTDTQYF. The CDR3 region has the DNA TGCGCCAGCAGCTTGGAGTCCGGTGGCACAGATACGCAGTATTTT.

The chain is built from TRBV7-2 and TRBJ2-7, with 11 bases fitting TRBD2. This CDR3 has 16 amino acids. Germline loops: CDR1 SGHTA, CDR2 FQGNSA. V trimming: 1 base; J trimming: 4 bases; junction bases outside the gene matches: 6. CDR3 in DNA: TGTGCCAGCAGCTTAGAGCTAGCGGGAGGCGGGTACGAGCAGTACTTC. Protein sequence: CASSLELAGGGYEQYF.

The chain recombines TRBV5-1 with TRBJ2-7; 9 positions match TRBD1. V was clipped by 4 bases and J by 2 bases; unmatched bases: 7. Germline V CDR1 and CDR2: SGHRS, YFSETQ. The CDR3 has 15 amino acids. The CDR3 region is CASSTGQGRTYEQYF. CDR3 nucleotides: TGCGCCAGCAGCACAGGACAGGGGAGGACCTACGAGCAGTACTTC.

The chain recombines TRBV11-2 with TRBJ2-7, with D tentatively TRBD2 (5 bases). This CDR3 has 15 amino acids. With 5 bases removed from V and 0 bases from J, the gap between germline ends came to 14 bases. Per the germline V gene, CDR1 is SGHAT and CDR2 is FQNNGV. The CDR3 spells CASSRLAHSSYEQYF. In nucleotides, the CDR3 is TGTGCCAGCAGCCGGTTAGCGCATTCCTCCTACGAGCAGTACTTC. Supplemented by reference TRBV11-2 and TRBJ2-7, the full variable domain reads EAGVAQSPRYKIIEKRQSVAFWCNPISGHATLYWYQQILGQGPKLLIQFQNNGVVDDSQLPKDRFSAERLKGVDSTLKIQPAKLEDSAVYLCASSRLAHSSYEQYFGPGTRLTVT.

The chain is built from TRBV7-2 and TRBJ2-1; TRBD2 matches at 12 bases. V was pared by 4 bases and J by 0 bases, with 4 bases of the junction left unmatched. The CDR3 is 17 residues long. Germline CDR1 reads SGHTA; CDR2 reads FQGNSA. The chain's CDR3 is CASSSPSGRGSYNEQFF. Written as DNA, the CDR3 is TGTGCCAGCAGCTCTCCTAGCGGGAGGGGCTCCTACAATGAGCAGTTCTTC.

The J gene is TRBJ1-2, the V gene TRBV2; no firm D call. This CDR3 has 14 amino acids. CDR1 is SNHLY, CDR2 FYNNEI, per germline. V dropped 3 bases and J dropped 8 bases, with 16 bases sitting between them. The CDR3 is CASSETFGSGGYTF. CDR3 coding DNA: TGTGCCAGCAGTGAGACGTTCGGAAGCGGCGGCTACACCTTC. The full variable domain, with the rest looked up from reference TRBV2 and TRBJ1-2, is EPEVTQTPSHQVTQMGQEVILRCVPISNHLYFYWYRQILGQKVEFLVSFYNNEISEKSEIFDDQFSVERPDGSNFTLKIRSTKLEDSAMYFCASSETFGSGGYTFGSGTRLTVV.

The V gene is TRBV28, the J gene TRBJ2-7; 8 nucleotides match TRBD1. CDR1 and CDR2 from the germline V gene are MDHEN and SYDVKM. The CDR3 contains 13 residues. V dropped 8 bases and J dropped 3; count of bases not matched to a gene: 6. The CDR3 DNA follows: TGTGCCAGCGCGACAGGGGATGACTACGAGCAGTACTTC. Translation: CASATGDDYEQYF.

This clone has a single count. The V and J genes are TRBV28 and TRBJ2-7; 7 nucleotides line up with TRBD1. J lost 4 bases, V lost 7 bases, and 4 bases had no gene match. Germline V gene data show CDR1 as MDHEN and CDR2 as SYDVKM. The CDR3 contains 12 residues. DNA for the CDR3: TGTGCCAGCAAAGGGGGACAGTACGAGCAGTACTTC. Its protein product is CASKGGQYEQYF.

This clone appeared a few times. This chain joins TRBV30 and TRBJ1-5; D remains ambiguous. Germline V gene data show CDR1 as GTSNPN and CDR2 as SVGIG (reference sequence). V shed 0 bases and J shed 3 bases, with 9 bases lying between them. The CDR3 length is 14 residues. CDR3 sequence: CAWSVTALNQPQHF. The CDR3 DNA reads TGTGCCTGGAGTGTAACAGCGCTCAATCAGCCCCAGCATTTT.

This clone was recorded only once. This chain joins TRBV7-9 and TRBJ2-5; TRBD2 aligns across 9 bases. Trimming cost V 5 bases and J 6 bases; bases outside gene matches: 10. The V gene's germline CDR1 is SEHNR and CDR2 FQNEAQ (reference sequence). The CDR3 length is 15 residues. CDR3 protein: CASSGSGTSKQTQYF. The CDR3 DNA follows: TGTGCCAGCAGCGGATCCGGGACTAGCAAACAGACCCAGTACTTC.